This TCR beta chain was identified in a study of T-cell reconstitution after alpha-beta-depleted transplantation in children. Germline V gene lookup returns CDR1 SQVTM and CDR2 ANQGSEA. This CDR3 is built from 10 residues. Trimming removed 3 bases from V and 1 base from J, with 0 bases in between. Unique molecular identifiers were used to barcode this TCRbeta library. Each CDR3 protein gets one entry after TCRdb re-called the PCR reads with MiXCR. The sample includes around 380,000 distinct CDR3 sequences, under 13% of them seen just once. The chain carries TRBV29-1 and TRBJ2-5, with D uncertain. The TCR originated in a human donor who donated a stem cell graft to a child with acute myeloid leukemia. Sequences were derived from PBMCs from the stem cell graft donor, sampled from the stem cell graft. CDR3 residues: CSVDQETQYF. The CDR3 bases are TGCAGCGTTGACCAAGAGACCCAGTACTTC.